The clone carrying this T cell receptor beta chain was counted only a few times. In TCRdb, the RT-PCR reads were re-called with MiXCR into one record per CDR3 protein. The sample has about 700,000 distinct CDR3 sequences; 12% to 15% are singletons. V dropped 3 bases and J dropped 2 bases, with 20 bases sitting between them. The CDR3 runs to 17 residues. Germline CDR1 reads KGHSH; CDR2 reads LQKENI. The chain employs TRBV18 and TRBJ2-7, with a tentative D call TRBD1 (6 bases). The sample taken for sequencing was memory CD4+ T cells from blood. The origin of this receptor is a female donor in good health, serving as a healthy control. The CDR3 DNA sequence: TGTGCCAGCTCACCCGTCCACAGCACAGGGTGGGCCTACGAGCAGTACTTC. This encodes CASSPVHSTGWAYEQYF.